This is a list of T cell receptor beta chains from one sample in a study of beta chain features in type 1 diabetes. Profiling relied on immunoSEQ multiplex PCR, and the TCRdb table lists in-frame clones only, not all of them. The sample lists a few hundred thousand clones, approximately 16% occurring once. The sample consisted of naive CD4+ T cells from blood. These receptors all stem from a man aged 18 to 35 with type 1 diabetes. CDR3s include the opening cysteine and the closing phenylalanine or tryptophan. Each record gives: D gene, V gene, clone size, J gene, CDR3 DNA, CDR3 protein. D genes are given only for firm matches. Expanded clones get a size class; other rows say once, few or many, or leave the size out.

D: TRBD1
V: TRBV10-3
size: .
J: TRBJ2-5
DNA: TGTGCCATCCGGGACAGGGAAGAGACCCAGTACTTC
CDR3: CAIRDREETQYF

D: TRBD2
V: TRBV11-2
size: .
J: TRBJ2-3
DNA: TGTGCCAGCAGCTTAGGTAACCTAGCGGGCACAGATACGCAGTATTTT
CDR3: CASSLGNLAGTDTQYF

D: TRBD1
V: TRBV9
size: .
J: TRBJ1-6
DNA: TGTGCCAGCAGCTCCTGGACAGGGGGCGGGTCACCCCTCCACTTT
CDR3: CASSSWTGGGSPLHF

D: .
V: TRBV7-2
size: few
J: TRBJ2-5
DNA: TGTGCCAGCAGCTTAGACACAGGGTTGGAGACCCAGTACTTC
CDR3: CASSLDTGLETQYF

D: TRBD2
V: TRBV19
size: .
J: TRBJ2-1
DNA: TGTGCCAGTAGTCCTAGAGCGGGGGAGCAGTTCTTC
CDR3: CASSPRAGEQFF

D: TRBD1
V: TRBV30
size: few
J: TRBJ1-6
DNA: TGTGCCTGGGGGACAGGGGTATATTCACCCCTCCACTTT
CDR3: CAWGTGVYSPLHF

D: TRBD2
V: TRBV5-6
size: few
J: TRBJ2-1
DNA: TGTGCCAGCAGCTTCGCTAGCGGGAGTAATGAGCAGTTCTTC
CDR3: CASSFASGSNEQFF

D: TRBD1
V: TRBV5-6
size: once
J: TRBJ2-5
DNA: TGTGCCAGCAGCTCCCCACAGGGGGGCCAAGAGACCCAGTACTTC
CDR3: CASSSPQGGQETQYF

D: .
V: TRBV9
size: few
J: TRBJ2-5
DNA: TGTGCCAGCAGCGTAGGGGGCCTGCGAGAGACCCAGTACTTC
CDR3: CASSVGGLRETQYF

D: TRBD1
V: TRBV5-1
size: .
J: TRBJ2-6
DNA: TGCGCCAGCAGCTGGGACAGCCTACTCTCTGGGGCCAACGTCCTGACTTTC
CDR3: CASSWDSLLSGANVLTF

D: .
V: TRBV29-1
size: many
J: TRBJ2-4
DNA: TGCAGCGTTGAAGGGGGGGAGGAAGCCCTCGGCATTCAGTACTTC
CDR3: CSVEGGEEALGIQYF

D: .
V: TRBV27
size: few
J: TRBJ1-2
DNA: TGTGCCAGCAGTTTAGGGGGGGCAGCCAACTATGGCTACACCTTC
CDR3: CASSLGGAANYGYTF

D: TRBD2
V: TRBV7-2
size: .
J: TRBJ2-5
DNA: TGTGCCAGCAGCTTAGACCGGACTAGCGTTGAGACCCAGTACTTC
CDR3: CASSLDRTSVETQYF

D: TRBD2
V: TRBV28
size: few
J: TRBJ2-7
DNA: TGTGCCAGCAGTTTAGCGGGAGTTTTTTACGAGCAGTACTTC
CDR3: CASSLAGVFYEQYF

D: .
V: TRBV5-4
size: .
J: TRBJ2-5
DNA: TGTGCCAGCAGCGGAGGGTCTAACGTCCAAGGGACCCAGTACTTC
CDR3: CASSGGSNVQGTQYF

D: .
V: TRBV4-2
size: few
J: TRBJ2-1
DNA: TGTGCCAGCAGCCAAGATGACAGGAATGAGCAGTTCTTC
CDR3: CASSQDDRNEQFF

D: .
V: TRBV5-6
size: .
J: TRBJ1-2
DNA: TGTGCCAGCAACTTAGGGGGTTATGGCTACACCTTC
CDR3: CASNLGGYGYTF

D: .
V: TRBV4-1
size: few
J: TRBJ2-3
DNA: TGCGCCAGCAGCCAAAAACCCGGGAGCTCCGCAGATACGCAGTATTTT
CDR3: CASSQKPGSSADTQYF